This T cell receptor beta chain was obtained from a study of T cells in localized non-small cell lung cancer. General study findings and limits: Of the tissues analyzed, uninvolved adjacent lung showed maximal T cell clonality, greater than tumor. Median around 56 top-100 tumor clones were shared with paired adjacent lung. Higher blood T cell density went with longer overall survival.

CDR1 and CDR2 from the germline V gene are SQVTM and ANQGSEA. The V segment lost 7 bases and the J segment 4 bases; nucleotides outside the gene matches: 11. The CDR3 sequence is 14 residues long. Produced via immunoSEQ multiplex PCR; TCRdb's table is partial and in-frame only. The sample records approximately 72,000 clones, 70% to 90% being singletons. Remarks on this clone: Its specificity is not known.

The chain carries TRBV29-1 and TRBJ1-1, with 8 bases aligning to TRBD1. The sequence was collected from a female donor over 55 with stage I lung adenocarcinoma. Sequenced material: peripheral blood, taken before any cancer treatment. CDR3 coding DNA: TGCAGCGGGCTGGACAGGGTATGGAGCACTGAAGCTTTCTTT. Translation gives CSGLDRVWSTEAFF.